This TCR beta chain was captured in a study of identifying expanded T cells in peripheral blood. Broader study findings: Differentially abundant clones: about 1.3 between replicates, about 15 at around 14 days, less than 25 at four. Across healthy donors, higher total template counts meant significantly greater approximately 2-week count variance.

Healthy donors had no documented immune events, such as infections, while sampled. As regards this clone: The target antigen is unknown.

Data came from immunoSEQ multiplex PCR; TCRdb stores just in-frame clones and leaves some out. The data show tens of thousands of clones, around 81% seen once. The V end was cut by 10 bases, the J end by 9 bases, with 22 bases between. The germline V gene has CDR1 MGHDK and CDR2 SYGVNS. This CDR3 is built from 15 residues. This receptor was obtained from a person between 18 and 69 years old in good health. The V gene is TRBV25-1, the J gene TRBJ1-6; D call uncertain. Sequencing used blood. In DNA form, the CDR3 reads TGTGCCACCCTAGGCGGCAGGCTAGTGAGTTCACCCCTCCACTTT. Translated: CATLGGRLVSSPLHF. The full variable domain, with the rest looked up from reference TRBV25-1 and TRBJ1-6, is EADIYQTPRYLVIGTGKKITLECSQTMGHDKMYWYQQDPGMELHLIHYSYGVNSTEKGDLSSESTVSRIRTEHFPLTLESARPSHTSQYLCATLGGRLVSSPLHFGNGTRLTVT.